Presented here are 26 T cell receptor beta chains from one specimen sequenced in a study of PD-1 blockade in classical Hodgkin lymphoma. The time point here: cycle 4 day 1 (C4D1), after 6 weeks of nivolumab. Every one of the patients relapsed after autologous stem cell transplantation (brentuximab vedotin exposure was variable). Negative magnetic selection isolated CD4+ T cells from thawed PBMCs. The protocol was immunoSEQ multiplex PCR, while the TCRdb copy is restricted to in-frame clones and leaves out a portion. The top ten hold roughly 0.47% of the sample, which has under 30,000 clones, 86% seen once. This specimen was CD4+ T cells from blood, taken before the fourth cycle of nivolumab. All receptors derive from a human donor with classical Hodgkin lymphoma.

This clone came up once. This rearrangement joins TRBV6-1 to TRBJ2-3; D is uncertain. V was pared by 8 bases and J by 4 bases, with 13 bases between. CDR1 and CDR2 from the germline V gene are MNHNS and SASEGT. CDR3 size: 13 residues. The CDR3 DNA sequence: TGTGCCAGCGCCAGACAAGCCGCAGATACGCAGTATTTT. Translating gives CASARQAADTQYF.

This chain connects TRBV6-6 to TRBJ2-6; possibly TRBD2 for D (5 bases). The CDR3 is 14 amino acids. Trimming stripped 10 bases from V and 0 bases from J, with 10 bases between. CDR1 and CDR2 (germline): MNHNY, SVGAGI (reference sequence). The CDR3 coding sequence is TGTGCCACCCGGGATAGCTCTGGGGCCAACGTCCTGACTTTC. This encodes CATRDSSGANVLTF.

This chain joins TRBV7-9 and TRBJ2-7; either TRBD1 or TRBD2 may fit D (5 bases each). The germline CDR1 and CDR2 sequences are SEHNR and FQNEAQ (reference sequence). Trimming removed 5 bases at V and 2 bases at J, with 13 bases between. The CDR3 spans 14 residues. CDR3 loop: CASSPFLGAYEQYF. For the CDR3, the DNA is TGTGCCAGCAGCCCTTTTTTGGGGGCCTACGAGCAGTACTTC.

This chain links TRBV5-1 with TRBJ2-3; D might be TRBD2 (5 bases). There are 15 residues in the CDR3. Germline CDR1 SGHRS, CDR2 YFSETQ. V was cut by 0 bases and J by 6 bases, with 14 bases left in between. CDR3 nucleotide sequence: TGCGCCAGCAGCTTGGGAGGGCCCCGGAGGGATACGCAGTATTTT. This encodes CASSLGGPRRDTQYF.

This chain uses TRBV27 with TRBJ2-1; 9 bases agree with TRBD2. With 5 bases clipped from V and 4 bases from J, the junction kept 9 bases outside the gene matches. This CDR3 has 16 residues. Germline values: CDR1 MNHEY, CDR2 SMNVEV (reference sequence). The CDR3 spells CASSTTRGGAYNEQFF. CDR3 DNA sequence: TGTGCCAGCAGTACAACGCGGGGGGGCGCTTACAATGAGCAGTTCTTC.

This chain connects TRBV7-9 to TRBJ2-1, with D possibly TRBD1 on 6 matching bases. This CDR3 has 14 residues. Germline loops: CDR1 SEHNR, CDR2 FQNEAQ (reference sequence). The ends were cut back, 5 bases at V and 8 bases at J, with 16 bases in the middle. The DNA for the CDR3 is TGTGCCAGCAGCAATGGGGGCTGGGTGGATGAGCAGTTCTTC. It yields the protein CASSNGGWVDEQFF.

This chain joins TRBV20-1 and TRBJ2-7; D gene ambiguous. CDR1 is DFQATT, CDR2 SNEGSKA, per germline (reference sequence). The V end was cut by 6 bases, the J end by 3 bases, with 6 bases between. The CDR3 has 10 amino acids. The CDR3 protein is CSASIYEQYF. CDR3 sequence (DNA): TGCAGTGCCTCAATCTACGAGCAGTACTTC.

This chain joins TRBV19 and TRBJ1-1, with 10 bases identical to TRBD1. V dropped 5 bases and J dropped 0; count of bases not matched to a gene: 15. This CDR3 contains 19 residues. CDR1 is LNHDA and CDR2 is SQIVND in the germline V gene (reference sequence). CDR3 DNA: TGTGCCAGTAGTTGGCTCCGGGACAGGGGACCCCAAATGAACACTGAAGCTTTCTTT. This gives the protein CASSWLRDRGPQMNTEAFF.

V usage is TRBV5-6 and J usage is TRBJ2-3, with 11 positions matching TRBD2. Germline V lookup: CDR1 SGHDT, CDR2 YYEEEE. V trimming: 4 bases; J trimming: 0 bases; junction bases outside the gene matches: 4. This CDR3 contains 16 residues. CDR3 residues: CASSERLAGSTDTQYF. In DNA form, the CDR3 reads TGTGCCAGCAGCGAAAGACTAGCGGGGAGCACAGATACGCAGTATTTT.

This clone was picked up one time. The rearrangement links TRBV5-4 to TRBJ2-1; 10 nucleotides agree with TRBD1. Germline trimming cut 5 bases from V and 9 bases from J; bases unmatched to any gene: 5. CDR1 and CDR2 from the germline V gene are SGHNT and YYREEE (reference sequence). This CDR3 is built from 13 residues. CDR3 protein: CASSPDRGGEQFF. The DNA of the CDR3 is TGTGCCAGCAGTCCGGACAGGGGGGGTGAGCAGTTCTTC.

The chain combines TRBV25-1 with TRBJ1-2, with 8 bases that match TRBD1. Per germline, CDR1 MGHDK and CDR2 SYGVNS. V lost 5 bases, J lost 3 bases, and 8 bases stayed unmatched. The length of the CDR3 is 15 residues. The DNA of the CDR3 is TGTGCCAGCAGTTCGGCAGGGGGCCTTTACTATGGCTACACCTTC. This encodes CASSSAGGLYYGYTF.

The chain is built from TRBV5-1 and TRBJ2-2, with D possibly TRBD1 on 6 matching bases. CDR1 and CDR2 (germline): SGHRS, YFSETQ. This CDR3 comprises 13 residues. V was cut by 5 bases and J by 5 bases, with 10 bases left in between. The CDR3 coding sequence is TGCGCCAGCAGGAACAGGGAGACCGGGGAGCTGTTTTTT. Its translation is CASRNRETGELFF.

The J gene is TRBJ2-1, the V gene TRBV19; tentative D call: TRBD1 (6 bases). The V and J ends lost 0 bases and 1 base respectively, with 19 bases between them. CDR1 and CDR2 from the germline V gene are LNHDA and SQIVND (reference sequence). The CDR3 consists of 19 residues. Written as DNA, the CDR3 is TGTGCCAGTAGTATAGATTGGCAGGGGAGTTTCCTATCCTACAATGAGCAGTTCTTC. Its protein product is CASSIDWQGSFLSYNEQFF. The full variable domain, in which reference TRBV19 and TRBJ2-1 provide the parts outside the CDR3, is DGGITQSPKYLFRKEGQNVTLSCEQNLNHDAMYWYRQDPGQGLRLIYYSQIVNDFQKGDIAEGYSVSREKKESFPLTVTSAQKNPTAFYLCASSIDWQGSFLSYNEQFFGPGTRLTVL.

Concerning this clone: One junction end disagrees with the germline gene, perhaps due to a read error. V and J are TRBV7-7 and TRBJ2-7; a weak D match, TRBD2 (6 bases). The CDR3 is made up of 13 amino acids. In germline, CDR1 is SSHAT, CDR2 FNYEAQ (reference sequence). CDR3 sequence: CASSLQPRGEQYF. CDR3 sequence (DNA): TGTGCTAGCAGCTTGCAACCACGGGGGGAGCAGTACTTC.

This rearrangement joins TRBV29-1 to TRBJ2-7; no clear D gene. This CDR3 spans 15 amino acids. Germline loops: CDR1 SQVTM, CDR2 ANQGSEA. V gave up 1 base and J gave up 4 bases, with 17 bases separating them. CDR3 residues: CSVEVGWWPFYEQYF. The CDR3 nucleotides are TGCAGCGTTGAAGTCGGGTGGTGGCCGTTTTACGAGCAGTACTTC.

This clone was found a few times. The chain employs TRBV4-2 and TRBJ1-1; D gene uncertain. V was pared by 0 bases and J by 4 bases, with 6 bases between. Per germline, CDR1 LGHNA and CDR2 YNFKEQ. The CDR3 has 13 amino acids. In nucleotides, the CDR3 is TGTGCCAGCAGCCAAGAAGCAGGCACTGAAGCTTTCTTT. Protein product: CASSQEAGTEAFF.

There are a few counts of this clone. This chain uses TRBV11-1 with TRBJ1-1; D is uncertain. The V end was cut by 9 bases, the J end by 0 bases, with 8 bases between. Per the germline V gene, CDR1 is SGHAT and CDR2 is FQDESV (reference sequence). The CDR3 length is 12 residues. The CDR3 loop reads CASYPLNTEAFF. The CDR3 nucleotides are TGTGCCAGTTACCCACTGAACACTGAAGCTTTCTTT.

The V gene is TRBV5-8, the J gene TRBJ2-1; D remains ambiguous. The CDR3 is 15 amino acids. V lost 0 bases and J 6 bases, leaving 13 bases between the germline ends. CDR1 is SGHTS and CDR2 is YDEGEE in the germline V gene. DNA of the CDR3: TGTGCCAGCAGCTTGGGAGACACGACTTCCAATGAGCAGTTCTTC. This translates into CASSLGDTTSNEQFF.

This chain connects TRBV19 to TRBJ1-4; possibly TRBD1 for D (5 bases). The V end was cut by 8 bases, the J end by 9 bases, with 16 bases between. This CDR3 has 13 amino acids. Germline V gene lookup returns CDR1 LNHDA and CDR2 SQIVND (reference sequence). This CDR3 is CASSRDSMKKLFF. Here the CDR3 DNA reads TGTGCCAGTTCGAGGGACTCAATGAAAAAACTGTTTTTT. Looking up the rest from reference TRBV19 and TRBJ1-4 gives the full variable domain: DGGITQSPKYLFRKEGQNVTLSCEQNLNHDAMYWYRQDPGQGLRLIYYSQIVNDFQKGDIAEGYSVSREKKESFPLTVTSAQKNPTAFYLCASSRDSMKKLFFGSGTQLSVL.

The rearrangement uses TRBV7-7 and TRBJ2-7, with 11 bases fitting TRBD2. The germline V gene encodes CDR1 SSHAT and CDR2 FNYEAQ (reference sequence). V trimming: 3 bases; J trimming: 2 bases; junction bases outside the gene matches: 21. The CDR3 has 21 residues. The CDR3 DNA is TGTGCCAGCAGCTTCGGGGGGGAACCTTATTCGGGACTAGCGGACCCCTACGAGCAGTACTTC. Its translation: CASSFGGEPYSGLADPYEQYF.

The chain couples TRBV7-9 to TRBJ2-3; 7 positions agree with TRBD2. CDR1 and CDR2 from the germline V gene are SEHNR and FQNEAQ (reference sequence). Trimming removed 0 bases from V and 4 bases from J; junction bases left unmatched: 4. The CDR3 covers 15 residues. CDR3 residues: CASSLAGGNPDTQYF. CDR3 nucleotides: TGTGCCAGCAGCTTAGCGGGAGGGAATCCAGATACGCAGTATTTT.

This chain joins TRBV19 and TRBJ2-7; 9 bases line up with TRBD2. V was pared by 5 bases and J by 8 bases, with 16 bases of the junction left unmatched. The CDR3 covers 16 residues. CDR1 is LNHDA and CDR2 is SQIVND in the germline V gene (reference sequence). CDR3 in amino acids: CASSHPGTSPASQQYF. The CDR3 DNA reads as TGTGCCAGTAGTCACCCCGGGACTAGCCCGGCATCGCAGCAGTACTTC.

The J gene is TRBJ2-1, the V gene TRBV9; 7 bases are a match to TRBD1. CDR3 length: 15 amino acids. Germline CDR1 and CDR2: SGDLS and YYNGEE. The J segment lost 7 bases and the V segment lost 0 bases, leaving 7 bases of the junction unmatched. CDR3 protein: CASSVATGAGNEQFF. For the CDR3, the DNA is TGTGCCAGCAGCGTAGCTACAGGGGCGGGTAATGAGCAGTTCTTC.

The CDR3 loop reads CASSISGTGQPQHF. In nucleotides, the CDR3 is TGTGCCAGTAGTATCTCCGGTACAGGGCAGCCCCAGCATTTT. V gene TRBV19 combines with J gene TRBJ1-5; TRBD1 is a possible D gene (6 bases). The CDR3 consists of 14 residues. Germline V lookup: CDR1 LNHDA, CDR2 SQIVND (reference sequence). The V end was cut by 3 bases, the J end by 7 bases, with 13 bases between.

This clone was observed a single time. The J gene is TRBJ2-7, the V gene TRBV5-1, with D perhaps TRBD1 (6 bases). Trimming stripped 4 bases from V and 7 bases from J, with 12 bases between. The germline gives CDR1 SGHRS, CDR2 YFSETQ. The length of the CDR3 is 12 residues. The CDR3 loop reads CASSQQGWEQYF. The CDR3 region has the DNA TGCGCCAGCAGCCAACAGGGCTGGGAGCAGTACTTC.

The V and J genes are TRBV15 and TRBJ2-1, with D possibly TRBD2 on 5 matching bases. The germline CDR1 and CDR2 sequences are LNHNV and YYDKDF (reference sequence). This CDR3 has 16 residues. V was cut by 1 base and J by 0 bases, with 10 bases left in between. The DNA for the CDR3 is TGTGCCACCAGCAGAGTTCCGGGGAGCTCCTACAATGAGCAGTTCTTC. Translated: CATSRVPGSSYNEQFF.